The 4 T cell receptor beta chains below were found in one sample sequenced in a study of shared clonotypes between healthy human individuals. Terminally differentiated effector memory CD45RA+ cells were excluded by CCR7 positive selection of CD45RO-negative cells. Libraries were prepared by immunoSEQ multiplex PCR; TCRdb keeps only in-frame clonotypes and omits some of them. The sample carries millions of clones, about 95% recorded once. Specimen: naive CD8+ T cells sorted from blood. These receptor sequences come from a man aged 18 to 29 in good health.

V gene TRBV7-6 combines with J gene TRBJ2-2; maybe TRBD2 (5 bases). Germline-derived CDR1 and CDR2 are SGHVS and FNYEAQ. The V end lost 7 bases, the J end lost 5 bases, and 11 bases lay between the germline ends. The length of the CDR3 is 13 residues. The CDR3 protein is CASIPRGTGELFF. CDR3 bases: TGTGCCAGCATTCCCCGGGGAACCGGGGAGCTGTTTTTT. Combining the CDR3 with reference TRBV7-6 and TRBJ2-2 gives the whole variable domain GAGVSQSPRYKVTKRGQDVALRCDPISGHVSLYWYRQALGQGPEFLTYFNYEAQQDKSGLPNDRFSAERPEGSISTLTIQRTEQRDSAMYRCASIPRGTGELFFGEGSRLTVL.

The J gene is TRBJ1-1, the V gene TRBV7-9, with 7 nucleotides matching TRBD1. The germline V gene has CDR1 SEHNR and CDR2 FQNEAQ (reference sequence). The CDR3 spans 13 residues. J lost 1 base, V lost 9 bases, and 5 bases had no gene match. CDR3: CASRTGTNTEAFF. In DNA form, the CDR3 reads TGTGCCAGTAGGACAGGCACGAACACTGAAGCTTTCTTT.

The chain is built from TRBV5-1 and TRBJ2-3, with TRBD2 matching over 9 bases. V was clipped by 2 bases and J by 1 base; unmatched bases: 8. The CDR3 totals 17 residues. The germline CDR1 and CDR2 sequences are SGHRS and YFSETQ. CDR3 region: CASSFGGGALGTDTQYF. In DNA, the CDR3 is TGCGCCAGCAGCTTCGGCGGGGGGGCTCTTGGCACAGATACGCAGTATTTT.

Turning to this clone: The same CDR3 can be traced to other DNA sequences in this sample. V is TRBV7-3 and J is TRBJ2-5, with unresolved D. Per germline, CDR1 SGHTA and CDR2 FQGTGA. The CDR3 covers 13 residues. V dropped 1 base and J dropped 1 base, with 4 bases sitting between them. This chain's CDR3 is CASSLNFQETQYF. DNA of the CDR3: TGTGCCAGCAGCTTAAACTTCCAAGAGACCCAGTACTTC.